The 8 T cell receptor beta chains given below trace back to one sample, sequenced in a study of T cell responses to AZD1222 COVID-19 vaccine. TCRdb's copy holds only in-frame clones and misses some; the assay was immunoSEQ multiplex PCR. The sample has about 160,000 clones; approximately 88% are singletons. The specimen comprised peripheral blood, sampled 28 days after the second AZD1222 dose. Receptors were obtained from an adult who received the AZD1222 COVID-19 vaccine.

The rearrangement joins TRBV6-5 to TRBJ1-2; the D gene is possibly TRBD1 (6 bases). V lost 6 bases and J lost 4, with 15 bases in between. The germline gives CDR1 MNHEY, CDR2 SVGAGI. The CDR3 is made up of 14 amino acids. This CDR3 is CASSLRTVSYGYTF. DNA for the CDR3: TGTGCCAGCAGCTTACGGACAGTCAGCTATGGCTACACCTTC.

The chain is built from TRBV30 and TRBJ1-1; D may be TRBD1 (5 bases). The CDR3 is made up of 13 amino acids. From germline, CDR1 is GTSNPN and CDR2 SVGIG (reference sequence). The ends were cut back, 5 bases at V and 7 bases at J, with 17 bases in the middle. CDR3 in DNA: TGTGCCTGGGCCACTTGCCGGGGGTGTGAAGCTTTCTTT. It yields the protein CAWATCRGCEAFF.

The CDR3 loop reads CASSGTPGGHEQFF. DNA for the CDR3: TGTGCCAGTAGCGGGACACCGGGGGGTCATGAGCAGTTCTTC. The chain recombines TRBV19 with TRBJ2-1; perhaps TRBD2 as D (7 bases). CDR1 and CDR2 from the germline V gene are LNHDA and SQIVND (reference sequence). The CDR3 length is 14 residues. Trimming took 6 bases from V and 8 from J, leaving 17 bases between them. Full variable domain (missing parts from reference TRBV19 and TRBJ2-1): DGGITQSPKYLFRKEGQNVTLSCEQNLNHDAMYWYRQDPGQGLRLIYYSQIVNDFQKGDIAEGYSVSREKKESFPLTVTSAQKNPTAFYLCASSGTPGGHEQFFGPGTRLTVL.

V usage is TRBV6-6 and J usage is TRBJ2-2; 10 bases map to TRBD2. Germline CDR1 and CDR2: MNHNY and SVGAGI (reference sequence). This CDR3 is 15 amino acids long. V trimming: 2 bases; J trimming: 4 bases; junction bases outside the gene matches: 1. The CDR3 nucleotides are TGTGCCAGCAGTTACAGGACTAGCGGCACCGGGGAGCTGTTTTTT. Residues: CASSYRTSGTGELFF.

The rearrangement uses TRBV6-5 and TRBJ1-1; 7 bases line up with TRBD1. V lost 6 bases, J lost 7 bases, and 11 bases stayed unmatched. CDR1 is MNHEY and CDR2 is SVGAGI in the germline V gene. The length of the CDR3 is 14 residues. The CDR3 DNA follows: TGTGCCAGCAGGCCTTTTGACAGGGAGGGTGAAGCTTTCTTT. This gives the protein CASRPFDREGEAFF.

The chain is built from TRBV3-1 (or the pseudogene TRBV3-2) and TRBJ2-3; TRBD1 matches 8 bases. The CDR3 runs to 16 residues. V lost 2 bases and J lost 1; bases outside the gene matches: 5. Germline lookup yields CDR1 LGHDT and CDR2 YNNKEL (reference sequence). The CDR3 DNA reads as TGTGCCAGCAGCCAAAATCCGGGACAGGGCACAGATACGCAGTATTTT. This translates into CASSQNPGQGTDTQYF.

V is TRBV9 and J is TRBJ2-2; D is undetermined. Trimming left V 2 bases short and J 5 bases short, with 7 bases between. This CDR3 contains 13 residues. Germline CDR1 is SGDLS and CDR2 is YYNGEE. The DNA of the CDR3 is TGTGCCAGCAGCGTTAGGGCGACCGGGGAGCTGTTTTTT. This gives the protein CASSVRATGELFF.

The rearrangement uses TRBV10-3 and TRBJ2-2, with D possibly being TRBD1 or TRBD2 (6 bases each). CDR1 and CDR2 (germline): ENHRY, SYGVKD. This CDR3 comprises 19 residues. With 10 bases removed from V and 5 bases from J, the gap between germline ends came to 32 bases. This CDR3 reads CATKANILSGGAGTGELFF. The CDR3 coding sequence is TGTGCCACCAAAGCGAACATATTGTCCGGGGGCGCCGGGACCGGGGAGCTGTTTTTT.